This T cell receptor (beta chain) appears in the sequencing data of a study of regulatory T cells in long-lasting Graves disease. Time point defined: newly diagnosed GD, antithyroid drugs for less than 3 months. The TCR library was made from RNA that had been extracted from PBMCs in TRIzol. This clonotype appeared many times. Germline loops: CDR1 MDHEN, CDR2 SYDVKM. Trimming stripped 3 bases from V and 1 base from J, with 18 bases between. The CDR3 has 17 residues. The TCR beta library used iRepertoire HTBI primers with Arm-PCR amplification of CDR3. TCRdb itself ran the multiplex PCR reads through MiXCR, one entry per CDR3 protein. The sample consists of 390,000 or so distinct CDR3 sequences, around 11% of them appearing once. The sample was also linked to a second study, of T cells in Graves' hyperthyroidism and ophthalmopathy. That paper adds: When the TCR CDR3 underwent first-round RT-PCR, the HTBI primer set was used.

The material was peripheral blood mononuclear cells (PBMCs), obtained at new diagnosis, from a patient treated with antithyroid drugs. The rearrangement uses TRBV28 and TRBJ1-1; D call uncertain. This receptor was obtained from a woman aged 18-30 years with Graves disease. The CDR3 nucleotides read TGTGCCAGCAGTTTCCCCCCCAGAAACCCCGAGAACACTGAAGCTTTCTTT. It yields the protein CASSFPPRNPENTEAFF.